This passage covers 18 T cell receptor beta chains from one sample sequenced in a study of T cells after yellow fever vaccination. TCRdb re-analysed the 5' RACE reads in MiXCR, keeping a single row per CDR3 protein. The sample has 150,000 to 200,000 distinct CDR3 sequences, approximately 9.9% seen once. The specimen comprised CD8+ T cells sorted from PBMCs, sampled 45 days after the yellow fever booster vaccination. These receptors were collected from a man younger than 30 who received the YFV17D yellow fever vaccine.

This clonotype was seen repeatedly, ten times or more. The chain recombines TRBV4-3 with TRBJ2-3, with 9 bases aligning to TRBD2. V dropped 2 bases and J dropped 10; count of bases not matched to a gene: 10. Germline V gene data show CDR1 as LGHNA and CDR2 as YSLEER. CDR3 size: 15 residues. The CDR3: CASSQTPSSGGPQYF. The CDR3 nucleotides read TGCGCCAGCAGCCAAACCCCGTCAAGCGGGGGGCCGCAGTATTTT.

The gene calls are TRBV3-1 and TRBJ2-3; TRBD2 aligns across 7 bases. The length of the CDR3 is 15 residues. Germline CDR1 is LGHDT and CDR2 is YNNKEL (reference sequence). V lost 4 bases to trimming and J lost 2 bases; unmatched junction nucleotides: 6. CDR3 bases: TGTGCCAGCAGCCTGGGAGCGGGGAACACAGATACGCAGTATTTT. Translation gives CASSLGAGNTDTQYF.

This clonotype was seen many times. V gene TRBV4-3 combines with J gene TRBJ2-7; D uncertain. V lost 2 bases and J lost 7, with 12 bases in between. This CDR3 is built from 13 residues. In germline, CDR1 is LGHNA, CDR2 YSLEER. CDR3 sequence: CASSQTRLREQYF. As DNA, the CDR3 is TGCGCCAGCAGCCAAACCCGGTTGAGGGAGCAGTACTTC.

This clonotype was seen repeatedly, ten times or more. The chain is built from TRBV7-8 and TRBJ2-1; D ambiguous. Germline values: CDR1 SGHVS, CDR2 FQNEAQ. The CDR3 loop spans 13 amino acids. V was clipped by 1 base and J by 8 bases, with 9 bases between them. CDR3 amino acids: CASSLGDWDEQFF. In nucleotides, the CDR3 is TGTGCCAGCAGCTTAGGAGACTGGGATGAGCAGTTCTTC.

This clonotype turned up a few times. The CDR3 sequence is CSVEGRRFDQETQYF. CDR3 DNA: TGCAGCGTTGAAGGGAGAAGATTTGACCAAGAGACCCAGTACTTC. The chain couples TRBV29-1 to TRBJ2-5; D gene ambiguous. This CDR3 comprises 15 residues. Looked up from germline, CDR1 is SQVTM and CDR2 is ANQGSEA. The germline V and J ends were trimmed by 1 base and 0 bases, with 12 bases remaining between them.

V is TRBV9 and J is TRBJ1-1, with TRBD1 matching over 8 bases. Germline V gives CDR1 SGDLS, CDR2 YYNGEE. The CDR3 has 15 amino acids. The V gene end was trimmed by 4 bases and the J gene end by 3 bases; junction bases not matched to a gene: 8. As DNA, the CDR3 is TGTGCCAGCAGCTTTAGACAGGGGCTCGACACTGAAGCTTTCTTT. This sequence encodes CASSFRQGLDTEAFF.

The J gene is TRBJ1-5, the V gene TRBV5-1; a possible D gene is TRBD1 (5 bases). This CDR3 spans 13 amino acids. The ends were cut back, 4 bases at V and 3 bases at J, with 8 bases in the middle. Germline V lookup: CDR1 SGHRS, CDR2 YFSETQ. CDR3 DNA: TGCGCCAGCAGCCCGGACACCAATCAGCCCCAGCATTTT. Translated: CASSPDTNQPQHF.

This clonotype appeared many times. This sequence joins TRBV19 and TRBJ2-6, with D uncertain. Trimming removed 4 bases at V and 0 bases at J, with 10 bases between. CDR1 LNHDA and CDR2 SQIVND come from the germline V gene (reference sequence). CDR3 size: 16 residues. The DNA for the CDR3 is TGTGCCAGTAGTAACACAGCGAACTCTGGGGCCAACGTCCTGACTTTC. Translated, it gives CASSNTANSGANVLTF.

The chain joins TRBV19 to TRBJ2-1, with D possibly TRBD2 on 5 matching bases. Trimming cost V 7 bases and J 6 bases, with 13 bases left between them. Germline V gene lookup returns CDR1 LNHDA and CDR2 SQIVND (reference sequence). The CDR3 spans 13 residues. The CDR3 nucleotides read TGTGCCAGTATGGACTCCCCTTCCAATGAGCAGTTCTTC. This translates into CASMDSPSNEQFF.

V usage is TRBV5-1 and J usage is TRBJ2-7; TRBD2 might be the D (6 bases). CDR1 SGHRS and CDR2 YFSETQ come from the germline V gene. The CDR3 extends over 13 amino acids. Trimming removed 0 bases at V and 4 bases at J, with 8 bases between. CDR3 region: CASSLVGGYEQYV. The CDR3 coding sequence is TGCGCCAGCAGCTTGGTTGGGGGGTACGAGCAGTACGTC.

The chain employs TRBV20-1 and TRBJ2-3; 13 positions agree with TRBD2. The CDR3 contains 14 residues. The germline V gene has CDR1 DFQATT and CDR2 SNEGSKA (reference sequence). Unmatched junction bases numbered 5, after V lost 5 bases and J lost 6 bases. CDR3 bases: TGCAGTGCTGCGACTAGCGGGGGGTCTGATACGCAGTATTTT. Translated, it gives CSAATSGGSDTQYF.

This clonotype was counted only a few times. The chain employs TRBV7-9 and TRBJ2-5, with 10 bases identical to TRBD1. Germline assignment: CDR1 SEHNR and CDR2 FQNEAQ (reference sequence). This CDR3 comprises 15 residues. The V segment lost 3 bases and the J segment 6 bases; nucleotides outside the gene matches: 7. CDR3 in amino acids: CASSFGQGGKKTQYF. As DNA, the CDR3 is TGTGCCAGCAGCTTCGGACAGGGGGGAAAAAAGACCCAGTACTTC.

V is TRBV4-3 and J is TRBJ2-5, with TRBD2 matching over 10 bases. The CDR3 runs to 15 residues. V shed 0 bases, J shed 2 bases, and the junction held 0 bases outside the gene matches. CDR1 and CDR2 (germline): LGHNA, YSLEER. CDR3 in DNA: TGCGCCAGCAGCCAAGAGGGACTAGCGCAAGAGACCCAGTACTTC. Residues: CASSQEGLAQETQYF.

The chain combines TRBV20-1 with TRBJ1-2; 8 bases match TRBD1. The CDR3 spans 13 residues. From germline, CDR1 is DFQATT and CDR2 SNEGSKA (reference sequence). Trimming cost V 3 bases and J 4 bases; bases outside gene matches: 4. CDR3 DNA: TGCAGTGCTAGGCAGGGGGCCTCCTATGGCTACACCTTC. Its translation: CSARQGASYGYTF.

This clonotype showed up just a few times. This sequence joins TRBV29-1 and TRBJ2-1; 7 nucleotides match TRBD2. The CDR3 extends over 11 amino acids. Germline-derived CDR1 and CDR2 are SQVTM and ANQGSEA. V lost 7 bases and J lost 9; bases outside the gene matches: 6. The CDR3 here is CSALRGGEQFF. CDR3 sequence (DNA): TGCAGCGCCCTTCGCGGGGGTGAGCAGTTCTTC.

This clonotype was detected many times. The rearrangement links TRBV6-2 or TRBV6-3 to TRBJ2-3; no firm D call. The V gene's germline CDR1 is MNHEY and CDR2 SVGEGT. CDR3 length equals 13 residues. Trimming removed 2 bases from V and 5 bases from J, with 8 bases in between. CDR3 sequence reads: CASSYGAKDTQYF. CDR3 bases: TGTGCCAGCAGTTACGGAGCTAAAGATACGCAGTATTTT.

This chain joins TRBV12-3 or TRBV12-4 and TRBJ2-7; D perhaps matches TRBD2 (5 bases). With 7 bases removed from V and 0 bases from J, the gap between germline ends came to 13 bases. CDR3 size: 14 residues. CDR3 DNA sequence: TGTGCCAGCAAGCGGACGGAGAGCTCCTACGAGCAGTACTTC. Protein: CASKRTESSYEQYF.

The chain is built from TRBV10-3 and TRBJ2-3; 11 bases are shared with TRBD2. The CDR3 has 15 residues. Looked up from germline, CDR1 is ENHRY and CDR2 is SYGVKD. The trim removed 5 bases at V and 2 bases at J, leaving 3 bases unmatched. CDR3 protein: CAISTSGGYTDTQYF. As DNA, the CDR3 is TGTGCCATCAGTACTAGCGGGGGATACACAGATACGCAGTATTTT.